This T cell receptor beta chain was captured in a study of blood T cell repertoires in COVID-19. Study-wide context: Spain, Italy and the United States supplied samples that represented acute and convalescent COVID-19.

Per the study methods: Reference gene primer amplification yielded estimated nucleated cell counts. Clones were sequenced by immunoSEQ multiplex PCR, and TCRdb holds only the in-frame ones, with some missing. D and trimming come from the DNA, and the V and J calls and clone size come from that table. The sample holds more than 85,000 clones; around 74% are singletons and the top ten take less than 10%. The CDR3 has 16 residues. With V trimmed by 2 bases and J by 7 bases, 10 bases remained unmatched. Germline-derived CDR1 and CDR2 are MNHNS and SASEGT. The receptor was isolated from a woman aged 55-69 years with acute or convalescent COVID-19. V usage is TRBV6-1 and J usage is TRBJ1-4, with TRBD1 matching over 7 bases. The sequenced sample was peripheral blood. CDR3 bases: TGTGCCAGCAGTGAAAGTCGGACAGGAGCTTTTGAAAAACTGTTTTTT. Its translation: CASSESRTGAFEKLFF.